The count of the clone carrying this T cell receptor beta chain is one. Its cognate antigen is unknown. The record originates from a study of graft-versus-host responses after intestinal transplantation. Profiled with immunoSEQ multiplex PCR; TCRdb holds only in-frame clones, not every one. The table has 85,000 to 130,000 clones, about 90% seen once. Germline V lookup: CDR1 SGHAT, CDR2 FQNNGV. The V end was cut by 5 bases, the J end by 6 bases, with 10 bases between. The CDR3 contains 13 residues. The receptor was isolated from a human donor who received an intestinal transplant. V gene TRBV11-2 combines with J gene TRBJ2-2, with D unclear. This specimen consisted of unstimulated CD4+ T cells sorted from spleen or lymph node cells, obtained before intestinal transplant. The CDR3 region is CASSARLSGELFF. CDR3 in DNA: TGTGCCAGCAGCGCCCGTCTCTCCGGGGAGCTGTTTTTT.